Reported below is one TCR beta chain. Its antigen is undetermined. The data derive from a study of OX40 agonist ivuxolimab in advanced cancers. As for the study in general: Participants could have had prior anti-PD-1, anti-PD-L1 or anti-CTLA-4 therapy, and 40% had some. The study's findings and limits: Antigen targets of the expanded peripheral T cells went undetermined. There were, on average, more expanded clones in CD8+ T cells than in CD4+.

Trimming took 3 bases from V and 0 from J; bases not matched to a gene: 17. The CDR3 has 19 residues. Clones were read by immunoSEQ multiplex PCR, and TCRdb kept only the in-frame ones, dropping some. The sample holds tens of thousands of clones; about 90% are singletons and the top ten take around 16%. The gene calls are TRBV23-1 and TRBJ2-7; 7 positions agree with TRBD1. TRBV23-1 qualifies as an ORF whose function is uncertain. The sample consisted of CD4+ or CD8+ T cells sorted from blood, taken in a trial of the OX40 agonist ivuxolimab. This sequence was found in an adult with an advanced solid tumor such as melanoma, head and neck, liver or kidney cancer. The CDR3 loop is CASSHAAYSQTGSSYEQYF. The CDR3 nucleotides read TGCGCCAGCAGTCACGCAGCTTACTCTCAGACAGGGAGCTCCTACGAGCAGTACTTC.